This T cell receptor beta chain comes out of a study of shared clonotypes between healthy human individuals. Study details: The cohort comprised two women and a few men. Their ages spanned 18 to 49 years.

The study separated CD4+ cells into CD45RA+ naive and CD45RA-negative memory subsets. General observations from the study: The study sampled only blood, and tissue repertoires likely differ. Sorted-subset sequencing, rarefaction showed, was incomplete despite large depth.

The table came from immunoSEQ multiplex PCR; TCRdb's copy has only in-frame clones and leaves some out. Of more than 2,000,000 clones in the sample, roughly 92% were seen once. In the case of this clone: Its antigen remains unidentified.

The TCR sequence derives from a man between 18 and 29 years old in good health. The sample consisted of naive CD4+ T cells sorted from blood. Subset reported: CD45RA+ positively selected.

This chain's CDR3 is CASSLDRAAYGYTF. For the CDR3, the DNA is TGTGCCAGCAGCTTGGACAGGGCCGCATATGGCTACACCTTC. The chain combines TRBV5-8 with TRBJ1-2; a weak D match, TRBD1 (6 bases). CDR1 and CDR2 from the germline V gene are SGHTS and YDEGEE. The CDR3 has 14 residues. The V end was cut by 0 bases, the J end by 5 bases, with 11 bases between. Using reference TRBV5-8 and TRBJ1-2 for the parts outside the CDR3, the full variable domain is EAGVTQSPTHLIKTRGQQATLRCSPISGHTSVYWYQQALGLGLQFLLWYDEGEERNRGNFPPRFSGRQFPNYSSELNVNALELEDSALYLCASSLDRAAYGYTFGSGTRLTVV.